The present T cell receptor (beta chain) was sequenced within a study of Graves' ophthalmopathy and Graves' hyperthyroidism. Whole-study results and caveats: Ophthalmopathy progression was predicted with under 71% sensitivity and around 72% specificity. Ophthalmopathy and stable hyperthyroidism were discriminated by a 13-signature model, with approximately 89% sensitivity and around 81% specificity.

RNA transcripts yielded amplified TCR beta CDR3 regions. After a first-round RT-PCR with HTBI primers, a second-round multiplex PCR was run. In TCRdb, the multiplex PCR reads were re-called with MiXCR into one record per CDR3 protein. The table has about 500,000 distinct CDR3 sequences, roughly 40% seen once. Germline V gene data show CDR1 as SEHNR and CDR2 as FQNEAQ (reference sequence). V shed 1 base and J 10 bases; nucleotides not matched to a gene: 13. The CDR3 is 16 amino acids. The evidence that diagnosis relied on was clinical symptoms, serum thyroxine, TRAb, thyroid ultrasound and orbital computed tomography. Of note for this clonotype: What it binds is not known.

Sequenced input: peripheral blood or thyroid tissue (not recorded which). This TCR came from an adult man with Graves' hyperthyroidism. The V and J genes are TRBV7-9 and TRBJ1-5, with 7 positions matching TRBD1. The CDR3 region is CASSLGLAKGARPQHF. The DNA of the CDR3 is TGTGCCAGCAGCTTAGGGCTAGCCAAGGGGGCGAGACCCCAGCATTTT.